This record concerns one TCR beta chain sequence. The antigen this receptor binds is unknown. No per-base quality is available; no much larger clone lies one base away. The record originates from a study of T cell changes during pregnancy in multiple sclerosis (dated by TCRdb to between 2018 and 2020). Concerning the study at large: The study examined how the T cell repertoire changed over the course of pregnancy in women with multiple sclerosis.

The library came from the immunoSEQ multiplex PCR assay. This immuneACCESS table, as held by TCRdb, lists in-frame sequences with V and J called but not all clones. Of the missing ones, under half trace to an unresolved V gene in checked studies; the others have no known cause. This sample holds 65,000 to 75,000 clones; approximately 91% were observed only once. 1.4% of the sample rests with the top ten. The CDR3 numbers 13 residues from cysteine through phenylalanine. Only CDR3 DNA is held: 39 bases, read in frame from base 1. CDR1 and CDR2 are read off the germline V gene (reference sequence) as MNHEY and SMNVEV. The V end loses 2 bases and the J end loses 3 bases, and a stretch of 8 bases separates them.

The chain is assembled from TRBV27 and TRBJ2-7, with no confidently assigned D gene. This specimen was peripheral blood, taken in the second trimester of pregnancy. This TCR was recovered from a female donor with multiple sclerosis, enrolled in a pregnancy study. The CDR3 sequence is CASSLGPIYEQYF. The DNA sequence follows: TGTGCCAGCAGTTTAGGGCCAATCTACGAGCAGTACTTC.